A single sample gave rise to the 19 T cell receptor beta chains below, sequenced in a study of STAT5B mutations in CD4+ large granular lymphocyte leukemia. The method was immunoSEQ multiplex PCR; TCRdb's version includes in-frame clones alone and lacks a portion of them. The sample carries roughly 32,000 clones, 72% recorded once. The material sequenced was CD4+ T cells from blood buffy coats. These receptors were obtained from a human donor in good health.

The chain combines TRBV14 with TRBJ1-1; D perhaps matches TRBD1 (5 bases). The V and J ends lost 0 bases and 0 bases respectively, with 14 bases between them. There are 17 residues in the CDR3. CDR1 is SGHDN and CDR2 is FVKESK in the germline V gene. In DNA, the CDR3 is TGTGCCAGCAGCCAAGATTTGGCCCAGGGAATGAACACTGAAGCTTTCTTT. This sequence encodes CASSQDLAQGMNTEAFF.

The chain couples TRBV5-6 to TRBJ2-1; 10 bases agree with TRBD2. The trim removed 2 bases at V and 5 bases at J, leaving 13 bases unmatched. From germline, CDR1 is SGHDT and CDR2 YYEEEE. This CDR3 region has 18 residues. The CDR3 nucleotides read TGTGCCAGCAGCTTTGAGATGGGACTAGCGAAACGAAACAATGAGCAGTTCTTC. Amino acids: CASSFEMGLAKRNNEQFF.

The chain links TRBV19 to TRBJ1-2, with D possibly being TRBD1 (6 bases). Trimming removed 2 bases from V and 4 bases from J, with 14 bases in between. The CDR3 loop spans 15 amino acids. Germline CDR1 LNHDA, CDR2 SQIVND (reference sequence). The CDR3, as DNA: TGTGCCAGTAGTATATCGGTGGACAGCCCCTATGGCTACACCTTC. Protein sequence: CASSISVDSPYGYTF.

The chain recombines TRBV6-1 with TRBJ2-7; the D gene is possibly TRBD1 (5 bases). Germline V gene sequence: CDR1 MNHNS, CDR2 SASEGT. The CDR3 contains 12 residues. V lost 4 bases to trimming and J lost 3 bases, with 7 bases between them. The DNA of the CDR3 is TGTGCCAGCAGTGGAGACAGCTACGAGCAGTACTTC. Protein product: CASSGDSYEQYF.

The chain has TRBV7-7 and TRBJ2-5; TRBD2 matches 7 bases. J gave up 2 bases and V 4 bases, and 1 base lay outside the gene matches. The CDR3 is 13 residues long. Germline CDR1 is SSHAT and CDR2 is FNYEAQ (reference sequence). CDR3 in DNA: TGTGCCAGCAGCTCGGGACTACAAGAGACCCAGTACTTC. Translated, it gives CASSSGLQETQYF.

The chain employs TRBV7-9 and TRBJ1-3, with 7 positions matching TRBD1. The CDR3 runs 14 residues. Unmatched junction bases numbered 11, after V lost 11 bases and J lost 4 bases. Germline loops: CDR1 SEHNR, CDR2 FQNEAQ (reference sequence). The CDR3 loop is CAYREGAGGNTIYF. The CDR3 nucleotides read TGTGCCTATCGAGAGGGGGCCGGAGGAAACACCATATATTTT.

The chain recombines TRBV7-6 with TRBJ1-1; unclear D gene. V was clipped by 1 base and J by 7 bases, with 4 bases between them. In germline, CDR1 is SGHVS, CDR2 FNYEAQ. CDR3 size: 11 residues. The CDR3 nucleotides read TGTGCCAGCAGCTTAGGAGGTGAAGCTTTCTTT. This encodes CASSLGGEAFF.

The rearrangement uses TRBV10-1 and TRBJ1-4; D is unclear. The germline V gene encodes CDR1 WNHNN and CDR2 SYGVQD (reference sequence). The CDR3 runs to 14 residues. V was pared by 8 bases and J by 4 bases, with 14 bases between. The DNA for the CDR3 is TGCGCCAGCCCCCGGCGGCGGGGTAATGAAAAACTGTTTTTT. It translates to CASPRRRGNEKLFF.

The CDR3 bases are TGTGCCAGCAGCTTAGCTCGGCAGCTCTATGGCTACACCTTC. Protein sequence: CASSLARQLYGYTF. The rearrangement uses TRBV7-2 and TRBJ1-2; no reliable D call. Deletions cut 0 bases from V and 4 bases from J, with 9 bases between. Germline V gene data show CDR1 as SGHTA and CDR2 as FQGNSA. This CDR3 contains 14 residues.

The V gene is TRBV5-8, the J gene TRBJ2-6, with D unresolved. Germline lookup yields CDR1 SGHTS and CDR2 YDEGEE. The CDR3 consists of 15 residues. V lost 0 bases and J 1 base, leaving 5 bases between the germline ends. The CDR3 DNA follows: TGTGCCAGCAGCTTGGGGGGTTCTGGGGCCAACGTCCTGACTTTC. Translating gives CASSLGGSGANVLTF.

The chain combines TRBV4-1 with TRBJ1-3; D is uncertain. The germline CDR1 and CDR2 sequences are MGHRA and YSYEKL. This CDR3 has 15 residues. Trimming left V 1 base short and J 6 bases short, with 13 bases between. CDR3 sequence: CASSQGLGMANTIYF. CDR3 nucleotides: TGCGCCAGCAGCCAAGGGCTTGGGATGGCAAACACCATATATTTT.

The chain joins TRBV29-1 to TRBJ2-3; the D gene is possibly TRBD1 (6 bases). The V end was cut by 4 bases, the J end by 7 bases, with 15 bases between. This CDR3 is 13 amino acids long. Germline V gene lookup returns CDR1 SQVTM and CDR2 ANQGSEA. CDR3 loop: CSVGGQGRNTQYF. Here the CDR3 DNA reads TGCAGCGTTGGGGGGCAGGGCCGGAATACGCAGTATTTT.

The rearrangement joins TRBV11-2 to TRBJ2-7; TRBD1 matches 8 bases. Germline loops: CDR1 SGHAT, CDR2 FQNNGV. Trimming removed 5 bases from V and 4 bases from J; junction bases left unmatched: 13. This CDR3 is 16 amino acids long. The CDR3 loop reads CASSRDSQGGGYEQYF. Written as DNA, the CDR3 is TGTGCCAGCAGCCGCGATTCACAGGGGGGAGGTTACGAGCAGTACTTC. Together with reference TRBV11-2 and TRBJ2-7, the CDR3 gives the full variable domain: EAGVAQSPRYKIIEKRQSVAFWCNPISGHATLYWYQQILGQGPKLLIQFQNNGVVDDSQLPKDRFSAERLKGVDSTLKIQPAKLEDSAVYLCASSRDSQGGGYEQYFGPGTRLTVT.

The rearrangement joins TRBV7-8 to TRBJ1-1; D unresolved. The germline V gene encodes CDR1 SGHVS and CDR2 FQNEAQ. Trimming shortened V by 1 base and J by 7 bases, and 10 bases separated the two germline ends. The CDR3 contains 13 residues. For the CDR3, the DNA is TGTGCCAGCAGCTTAGGTATCCCCCGTGAAGCTTTCTTT. It encodes CASSLGIPREAFF.

This clone was counted only a few times. The chain has TRBV11-2 and TRBJ1-2, with D unclear. Germline V gene data show CDR1 as SGHAT and CDR2 as FQNNGV. The CDR3 is made up of 12 amino acids. The V end was cut by 5 bases, the J end by 4 bases, with 8 bases between. Written as DNA, the CDR3 is TGTGCCAGCAGCGGTGGGCCCTATGGCTACACCTTC. Residues: CASSGGPYGYTF. Looking up the rest from reference TRBV11-2 and TRBJ1-2 gives the full variable domain: EAGVAQSPRYKIIEKRQSVAFWCNPISGHATLYWYQQILGQGPKLLIQFQNNGVVDDSQLPKDRFSAERLKGVDSTLKIQPAKLEDSAVYLCASSGGPYGYTFGSGTRLTVV.

This chain links TRBV7-9 with TRBJ2-5, with D possibly being TRBD2 (6 bases). V gave up 3 bases and J gave up 4 bases, with 6 bases separating them. The CDR3 has 12 residues. In germline, CDR1 is SEHNR, CDR2 FQNEAQ (reference sequence). The CDR3 DNA reads TGTGCCAGCAGCTTCGGGGGAGAGACCCAGTACTTC. Encoded protein: CASSFGGETQYF.

This clone was counted once. The chain couples TRBV5-1 to TRBJ2-2; D gene uncertain. The CDR3 totals 15 residues. Per germline, CDR1 SGHRS and CDR2 YFSETQ. Between the trimmed V and J ends, which lost 0 bases and 5 bases, there was a span of 11 bases. CDR3: CASSLVLGPTGELFF. The CDR3, as DNA: TGCGCCAGCAGCTTGGTTTTAGGGCCAACCGGGGAGCTGTTTTTT.

This chain links TRBV2 with TRBJ1-1; TRBD1 matches 9 bases. V dropped 6 bases and J dropped 5; count of bases not matched to a gene: 4. This CDR3 spans 13 amino acids. Germline V lookup: CDR1 SNHLY, CDR2 FYNNEI. The CDR3 loop is CASSTGQGTEAFF. CDR3 coding DNA: TGTGCCAGCAGCACGGGACAGGGAACTGAAGCTTTCTTT.

The V and J genes are TRBV5-6 and TRBJ1-2, with D uncertain. The CDR3 is 13 amino acids. The V gene's germline CDR1 is SGHDT and CDR2 YYEEEE. V gave up 3 bases and J gave up 8 bases, with 14 bases separating them. CDR3 DNA sequence: TGTGCCAGCAGCTCGTTGGCTCTTGGCGGCTACACCTTC. Translation: CASSSLALGGYTF. The complete variable domain, with remaining parts taken from reference TRBV5-6 and TRBJ1-2, reads DAGVTQSPTHLIKTRGQQVTLRCSPKSGHDTVSWYQQALGQGPQFIFQYYEEEERQRGNFPDRFSGHQFPNYSSELNVNALLLGDSALYLCASSSLALGGYTFGSGTRLTVV.